This record concerns one T cell receptor beta chain sequence. This record comes from a study of T cells in Graves' hyperthyroidism and ophthalmopathy. RNA transcripts were the template for amplifying TCR beta CDR3 regions. The HTBI set primed first-round TCR CDR3 RT-PCR. TCRdb analysed the multiplex PCR reads with MiXCR anew, one entry per CDR3 protein. Among around 800,000 distinct CDR3 sequences listed, 35% to 40% were seen once. V dropped 1 base and J dropped 0; count of bases not matched to a gene: 7. CDR3 length: 18 amino acids. This receptor was taken from a man between 18 and 35 years old with Graves' hyperthyroidism. The source material was blood. V and J are TRBV7-1 and TRBJ1-5; 9 bases match TRBD1. TRBV7-1 is placed among ORFs of uncertain function. The CDR3 nucleotides read TGTGCCAGCAGCTCAGGGACAGGGGCCCGTTATAGCAATCAGCCCCAGCATTTT. Its protein product is CASSSGTGARYSNQPQHF.